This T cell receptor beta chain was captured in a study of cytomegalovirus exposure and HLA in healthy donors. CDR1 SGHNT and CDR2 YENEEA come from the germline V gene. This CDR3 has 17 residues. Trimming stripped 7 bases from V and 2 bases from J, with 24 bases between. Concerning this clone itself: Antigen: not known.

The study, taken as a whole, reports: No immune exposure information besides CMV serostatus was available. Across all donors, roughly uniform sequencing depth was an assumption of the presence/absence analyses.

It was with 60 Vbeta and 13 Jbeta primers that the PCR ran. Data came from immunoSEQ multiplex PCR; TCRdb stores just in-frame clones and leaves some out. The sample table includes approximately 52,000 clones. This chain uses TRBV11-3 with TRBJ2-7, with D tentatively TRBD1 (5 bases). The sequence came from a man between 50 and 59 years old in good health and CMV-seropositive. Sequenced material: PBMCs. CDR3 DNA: TGTGCCAGCAAAGGAACAGGATCGCGTGGGGCGACCTACGAGCAGTACTTC. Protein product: CASKGTGSRGATYEQYF.